These T cell receptor beta chains were read from a single sample in a study of patients and donors after allogeneic stem cell transplantation. From the RT-PCR reads, TCRdb called clonotypes with MiXCR, one entry per CDR3 protein. The sample shows approximately 38,000 distinct CDR3 sequences, under 35% of them seen only once. The sample taken for sequencing was blood, either unsorted or a sorted T cell fraction (not recorded which). The receptor set was obtained from a human donor who was either an allogeneic HSCT recipient or a stem cell or donor lymphocyte infusion donor (not recorded which). It is not recorded whose cells these are; they may come from a transplant donor. The CDR3 runs from the conserved cysteine through the conserved F or W. D genes are given only for firm matches. Some rows have no size entry. The others give once, few or many, or a class for an expanded clone.

clone size	V gene	D gene	J gene	CDR3 DNA	CDR3 protein
once	TRBV28	.	TRBJ2-5	TGTGCCAGCAGTGTAACCCGGGACACGGAGACCCAGTACTTC	CASSVTRDTETQYF
.	TRBV7-2	.	TRBJ1-2	TGTGCCAGCAACTTTGGGCAGGGCTATGGCTACACCTTC	CASNFGQGYGYTF
.	TRBV20-1	.	TRBJ1-2	TGCAGTGCTAGGGTTATAGTCGTCAACTATGGCTACACCTTC	CSARVIVVNYGYTF
few	TRBV3-1	.	TRBJ2-7	TGTGCCAGCAGCCAATGGACAGCCTACGAGCAGTACTTC	CASSQWTAYEQYF
.	TRBV29-1	.	TRBJ1-2	TGCAGCTCATCTGTCGGTGCGGGGTCCTATGGCTACACCTTC	CSSSVGAGSYGYTF
once	TRBV18	TRBD2	TRBJ2-3	TGTGCCAGCTCACCTAGCGGGAGTACAGATACGCAGTATTTT	CASSPSGSTDTQYF
few	TRBV28	.	TRBJ1-2	TGTGCCAGCAGTTTCGCCGGCGCAGATGGCTACACCTTC	CASSFAGADGYTF
few	TRBV12-3/TRBV12-4	.	TRBJ1-4	TGTGCCAGCAGTCGAGGAGGGGGGGGTGAAAAACTGTTTTTT	CASSRGGGGEKLFF
few	TRBV4-3	.	TRBJ2-7	TGCGCCAGCAGCCAAGATTCGTTCCCCTTCTCCTACGAGCAGTACTTC	CASSQDSFPFSYEQYF
.	TRBV27	.	TRBJ2-1	TGTGCCAGCAGTTTGGGCAATGAGCAGTTCTTC	CASSLGNEQFF
.	TRBV18	.	TRBJ2-3	TGTGCCAGCTCACCGACAGCTAGCACAGATACGCAGTATTTT	CASSPTASTDTQYF
.	TRBV4-3	.	TRBJ2-3	TGCGCCAGCAGCCAAGAGTCAATAGGAGGTCGAGCAGATACGCAGTATTTT	CASSQESIGGRADTQYF
few	TRBV6-5	.	TRBJ1-1	TGTGCCAGCAGTCTAGTGGGGAACGGGAACACTGAAGCTTTCTTT	CASSLVGNGNTEAFF
.	TRBV6-6	.	TRBJ2-4	TGTGCCAGCAGGTTCCGGGAAGTTCAGTACTTC	CASRFREVQYF
.	TRBV20-1	.	TRBJ2-1	TGCAGTGCTAGCGATAATCGTATGAGTGAGCAGTTCTTC	CSASDNRMSEQFF
few	TRBV5-6	.	TRBJ2-3	TGTGCCAGCAGCTCAAAGCCAGGGGGCACAGATACGCAGTATTTT	CASSSKPGGTDTQYF
.	TRBV7-7	.	TRBJ1-6	TGTGCTAGCAGCTCTACAGTAAACTCACCCCTCCACTTT	CASSSTVNSPLHF
.	TRBV4-3	.	TRBJ1-2	TGCGCCAGCAGCCAAGCTGGCCGGCCTTGGGGCTACACCTTC	CASSQAGRPWGYTF
many	TRBV6-5	TRBD1	TRBJ1-5	TGTGCCAGCGCAGAAACAGGGGGAAGCAATCAGCCCCAGCATTTT	CASAETGGSNQPQHF
.	TRBV28	.	TRBJ1-2	TGTGCCAGCAGTTTCCTGGGCCCCCGCGCGGCCCACGCTTATGGCTACACCTTC	CASSFLGPRAAHAYGYTF
many	TRBV5-1	.	TRBJ1-6	TGCGCCAGCAGCTTGTCTAAGGACTCACCCCTCCACTTT	CASSLSKDSPLHF
.	TRBV4-3	.	TRBJ1-6	TGCGCCAGCAGCCTGGGCCTAACCAACTCACCCCTCCACTTT	CASSLGLTNSPLHF